One sample yielded the 27 T cell receptor beta chains listed below, sequenced in a study of cytomegalovirus exposure and HLA in healthy donors. With 60 Vbeta and 13 Jbeta primers, the PCR was carried out. The assay was immunoSEQ multiplex PCR, and TCRdb's table has in-frame clones only and misses some. Of more than 95,000 clones listed, more than 15% were seen once; the top ten hold roughly 3%. Sequenced sample: PBMCs. All receptors come from a female donor in good health and CMV-seropositive.

Written as DNA, the CDR3 is TGTGCCAGCAGGGCGAGTAGGGGGGGCAATTCACCCCTCCACTTT. Translated: CASRASRGGNSPLHF. The chain links TRBV27 to TRBJ1-6; D may be TRBD1 (6 bases). V was cut by 6 bases and J by 7 bases, with 16 bases left in between. Germline V lookup: CDR1 MNHEY, CDR2 SMNVEV (reference sequence). The CDR3 has 15 residues.

The chain links TRBV2 to TRBJ1-6, with D possibly matching TRBD1 (5 bases). Germline V gene data show CDR1 as SNHLY and CDR2 as FYNNEI. Trimming pared 7 bases from V and 6 bases from J, leaving 13 bases between. This CDR3 is built from 14 residues. Here the CDR3 DNA reads TGTGCCAGCATCGGGAGGCAGGGTAATTCACCCCTCCACTTT. It yields the protein CASIGRQGNSPLHF.

As concerns this clone: The sample contains more than one DNA sequence encoding this CDR3. This chain connects TRBV2 to TRBJ1-5, with 7 bases aligning to TRBD1. The CDR3 runs 14 residues. V was pared by 6 bases and J by 5 bases, with 7 bases of the junction left unmatched. The germline gives CDR1 SNHLY, CDR2 FYNNEI. Here the CDR3 reads CASSEQGFDQPQHF. DNA of the CDR3: TGTGCCAGCAGCGAACAGGGGTTCGATCAGCCCCAGCATTTT.

This clone turned up a few times. J is TRBJ1-6 and V is TRBV18; D may be TRBD1 (6 bases). The CDR3 consists of 16 residues. CDR1 KGHSH and CDR2 LQKENI come from the germline V gene. Trimming removed 6 bases at V and 0 bases at J, with 12 bases between. CDR3 sequence reads: CASSPDRSSYNSPLHF. For the CDR3, the DNA is TGTGCCAGCTCGCCCGACAGGAGCTCCTATAATTCACCCCTCCACTTT.

The DNA for the CDR3 is TGCGCCAGCAGCGTAGGACAGGCCGGAGGTGAAAAACTGTTTTTT. This gives the protein CASSVGQAGGEKLFF. This chain connects TRBV5-1 to TRBJ1-4; 7 bases align to TRBD1. Per the germline V gene, CDR1 is SGHRS and CDR2 is YFSETQ. The CDR3 has 15 amino acids. V shed 4 bases, J shed 7 bases, and the junction held 10 bases outside the gene matches.

V gene TRBV5-8 combines with J gene TRBJ1-5; 8 positions agree with TRBD1. This CDR3 region has 17 residues. Germline values: CDR1 SGHTS, CDR2 YDEGEE. V shed 2 bases and J 1 base; nucleotides not matched to a gene: 8. The CDR3 region is CASSFEFDRGSNQPQHF. DNA for the CDR3: TGTGCCAGCAGCTTCGAATTCGACAGGGGAAGCAATCAGCCCCAGCATTTT.

This clone turned up a few times. V and J are TRBV15 and TRBJ1-1, with 7 bases matching TRBD1. This CDR3 is 17 amino acids long. Germline V gives CDR1 LNHNV, CDR2 YYDKDF (reference sequence). The ends lost 5 bases at V and 6 bases at J; junction bases unmatched: 18. This chain's CDR3 is CATSSHYLRQGRSEAFF. The CDR3 DNA sequence: TGTGCCACCAGCTCACATTATTTAAGACAGGGAAGATCTGAAGCTTTCTTT.

The rearrangement uses TRBV30 and TRBJ1-2; D possibly corresponds to TRBD1 (6 bases). The V gene's germline CDR1 is GTSNPN and CDR2 SVGIG (reference sequence). V was trimmed by 0 bases and J by 0 bases, leaving 11 bases between them. CDR3 length: 15 residues. The CDR3 DNA is TGTGCCTGGAGTGTACTGACAGGTACTAACTATGGCTACACCTTC. Protein product: CAWSVLTGTNYGYTF.

This clone came up a few times. J is TRBJ1-1 and V is TRBV29-1, with 10 bases fitting TRBD1. The J segment lost 11 bases and the V segment lost 1 base, leaving 10 bases of the junction unmatched. There are 14 residues in the CDR3. Germline CDR1 and CDR2: SQVTM and ANQGSEA. This chain's CDR3 is CSVEGAGQGISAFF. The DNA of the CDR3 is TGCAGCGTTGAAGGTGCGGGACAGGGGATCTCGGCTTTCTTT.

The V call is TRBV4-3, the J call TRBJ1-6, with 7 bases aligning to TRBD1. The CDR3 has 16 residues. Trimming cost V 0 bases and J 6 bases; bases outside gene matches: 5. In germline, CDR1 is LGHNA, CDR2 YSLEER. The CDR3 sequence: CASSQDSPGGNSPLHF. The CDR3, as DNA: TGCGCCAGCAGCCAAGATTCCCCAGGGGGTAATTCACCCCTCCACTTT.

This clone has a handful of counts. The chain carries TRBV19 and TRBJ1-6; 8 nucleotides agree with TRBD1. Looked up from germline, CDR1 is LNHDA and CDR2 is SQIVND (reference sequence). Losses at the gene ends were 5 bases for V and 10 bases for J; bases not matched to a gene: 10. The CDR3 is made up of 15 amino acids. This chain's CDR3 is CASSVNRGGGSPLHF. The CDR3 DNA is TGTGCCAGTAGTGTCAACAGGGGGGGCGGGTCACCCCTCCACTTT.

This clone was recorded a few times. The chain joins TRBV2 to TRBJ1-1; 8 bases map to TRBD1. The ends lost 7 bases at V and 4 bases at J; junction bases unmatched: 8. The CDR3 is made up of 14 amino acids. The germline gives CDR1 SNHLY, CDR2 FYNNEI. The CDR3 DNA sequence: TGTGCCAGCATCAGGGACAGGCCAGTCACTGAAGCTTTCTTT. The encoded protein is CASIRDRPVTEAFF. Using reference TRBV2 and TRBJ1-1 for the parts outside the CDR3, the full variable domain is EPEVTQTPSHQVTQMGQEVILRCVPISNHLYFYWYRQILGQKVEFLVSFYNNEISEKSEIFDDQFSVERPDGSNFTLKIRSTKLEDSAMYFCASIRDRPVTEAFFGQGTRLTVV.

The rearrangement joins TRBV18 to TRBJ2-6; 8 bases align to TRBD1. The V gene end was trimmed by 2 bases and the J gene end by 3 bases; junction bases not matched to a gene: 9. The CDR3 extends over 18 amino acids. The germline V gene has CDR1 KGHSH and CDR2 LQKENI. The CDR3 loop is CASSPLDRVINGANVLTF. As DNA, the CDR3 is TGTGCCAGCTCACCATTGGACAGGGTCATTAATGGGGCCAACGTCCTGACTTTC.

J is TRBJ1-1 and V is TRBV5-6, with a tentative D call TRBD1 (5 bases). Trimming cost V 0 bases and J 5 bases, with 14 bases left between them. The CDR3 length is 15 residues. Germline V lookup: CDR1 SGHDT, CDR2 YYEEEE. The CDR3 protein is CASSLVSRDMTEAFF. The CDR3 nucleotides read TGTGCCAGCAGCTTGGTATCCAGGGATATGACTGAAGCTTTCTTT.

The chain couples TRBV2 to TRBJ2-2; 7 bases are a match to TRBD2. V lost 8 bases, J lost 5 bases, and 14 bases stayed unmatched. The CDR3 is made up of 16 amino acids. Germline V gene lookup returns CDR1 SNHLY and CDR2 FYNNEI. CDR3 sequence: CASWGSGTVSTGELFF. The CDR3 bases are TGTGCCAGCTGGGGAAGCGGGACGGTATCTACCGGGGAGCTGTTTTTT.

The sample holds a few counts of this clone. The V call is TRBV19, the J call TRBJ1-5; 9 bases are a match to TRBD1. J was trimmed by 2 bases and V by 3 bases; bases with no gene match: 5. Germline CDR1 LNHDA, CDR2 SQIVND (reference sequence). CDR3 length: 16 residues. The CDR3 here is CASSIQWTGGNQPQHF. The CDR3 nucleotides read TGTGCCAGTAGTATTCAGTGGACAGGGGGCAATCAGCCCCAGCATTTT.

V is TRBV9 and J is TRBJ2-7; 12 bases match TRBD1. Germline assignment: CDR1 SGDLS and CDR2 YYNGEE. The CDR3 runs to 14 residues. The V segment lost 6 bases and the J segment 7 bases; nucleotides outside the gene matches: 8. CDR3 DNA: TGTGCCAGCACGAAGGGACAGGGGGCGAAGGAGCAGTACTTC. Translated, it gives CASTKGQGAKEQYF.

This clone was counted a few times. The rearrangement uses TRBV23-1 and TRBJ1-4; the match to TRBD1 covers 7 bases. TRBV23-1 is known as an ORF, though its function is uncertain. With V trimmed by 7 bases and J by 8 bases, 16 bases remained unmatched. This CDR3 region has 16 residues. CDR3 region: CASTRQGRRVGEKLFF. The CDR3 DNA is TGCGCCAGCACCCGACAGGGCAGACGAGTAGGAGAAAAACTGTTTTTT.

This clone has just a few counts. The chain employs TRBV9 and TRBJ1-1; tentatively, D is TRBD1 (5 bases). V was clipped by 4 bases and J by 5 bases, with 12 bases between them. CDR1 is SGDLS, CDR2 YYNGEE, per germline. The CDR3 runs to 13 residues. The CDR3 loop reads CASSFAGLTEAFF. The CDR3 bases are TGTGCCAGCAGCTTCGCGGGACTTACTGAAGCTTTCTTT.

The chain joins TRBV28 to TRBJ1-3, with D unclear. The germline V gene encodes CDR1 MDHEN and CDR2 SYDVKM. The V gene lost 1 base and the J gene lost 0 bases, with 13 bases spanning the gap. CDR3 length: 17 amino acids. In DNA, the CDR3 is TGTGCCAGCAGTTTATCATCGGGCAGCGGCTCTGGAAACACCATATATTTT. Translated, it gives CASSLSSGSGSGNTIYF.

This clone was seen a handful of times. The rearrangement uses TRBV30 and TRBJ1-2; 7 bases fit TRBD1. Germline assignment: CDR1 GTSNPN and CDR2 SVGIG (reference sequence). The CDR3 length is 17 residues. V was pared by 2 bases and J by 1 base, with 13 bases of the junction left unmatched. The CDR3 reads CAWSRLLGTAVNYGYTF. The CDR3 DNA reads as TGTGCCTGGAGTCGCCTACTTGGGACAGCGGTTAACTATGGCTACACCTTC.

The chain couples TRBV30 to TRBJ2-2; TRBD2 matches 9 bases. Per germline, CDR1 GTSNPN and CDR2 SVGIG (reference sequence). V lost 1 base, J lost 0 bases, and 15 bases stayed unmatched. The CDR3 covers 20 residues. CDR3 region: CAWSGVLRGGFRANTGELFF. In DNA form, the CDR3 reads TGTGCCTGGAGTGGGGTTCTGCGGGGGGGGTTCCGCGCGAACACCGGGGAGCTGTTTTTT.

V is TRBV4-2 and J is TRBJ2-1, with TRBD2 matching over 10 bases. This CDR3 is 18 amino acids long. Germline-derived CDR1 and CDR2 are LGHNA and YNFKEQ. Trimming at V came to 0 bases and at J to 7 bases, leaving 12 bases not matched to a gene. The CDR3 loop reads CASSQEGRGAGGLNEQFF. In DNA, the CDR3 is TGTGCCAGCAGCCAAGAGGGACGAGGAGCGGGGGGGCTAAATGAGCAGTTCTTC.

The chain uses TRBV11-3 and TRBJ2-2, with 8 nucleotides matching TRBD2. This CDR3 comprises 17 residues. Germline V lookup: CDR1 SGHNT, CDR2 YENEEA. The J segment lost 6 bases and the V segment lost 1 base, leaving 10 bases of the junction unmatched. CDR3 sequence reads: CASSLGPPSGGSGELFF. The CDR3 DNA reads TGTGCCAGCAGCTTAGGACCCCCCTCGGGAGGGTCCGGGGAGCTGTTTTTT.

The chain carries TRBV4-2 and TRBJ2-2, with TRBD2 matching over 9 bases. This CDR3 has 16 residues. Germline V gene lookup returns CDR1 LGHNA and CDR2 YNFKEQ. J lost 5 bases, V lost 0 bases, and 4 bases had no gene match. CDR3 nucleotide sequence: TGTGCCAGCAGCCAAGAGGCTAGCGGGGAGACCGGGGAGCTGTTTTTT. It is translated as CASSQEASGETGELFF.

Notes on this clone: Germline is not matched at one junction end, which may reflect a read error. The chain carries TRBV27 and TRBJ2-6; tentatively, D is TRBD1 (5 bases). The CDR3 contains 15 residues. CDR1 and CDR2 from the germline V gene are MNHEY and SMNVEV (reference sequence). The CDR3 sequence is CAGSLRGTGANVLTF. The CDR3 DNA reads as TGTGCCGGCAGCCTAAGGGGTACTGGGGCCAACGTCCTGACTTTC.

In its sample, this clone was seen a few times. The CDR3 protein is CASSQVPGGLSYEQYF. The CDR3 DNA sequence: TGCGCCAGCAGCCAAGTTCCGGGGGGACTCTCCTACGAGCAGTACTTC. The chain is built from TRBV4-1 and TRBJ2-7; TRBD2 agrees at 7 bases. Per the germline V gene, CDR1 is MGHRA and CDR2 is YSYEKL. The length of the CDR3 is 16 residues. Trimming cost V 1 base and J 0 bases; bases outside gene matches: 6.